This T cell receptor beta chain appears in the sequencing data of a study of blood T cell repertoires in COVID-19. Overall study: The United States, Italy and Spain provided the acute and convalescent COVID-19 samples. PBMCs, B-cell-depleted T cells, or T cells provided the cDNA or gDNA that made up the material.

The CDR3 runs 18 residues. Per the authors' pipeline: It was from reference gene primer amplification that nucleated cell counts were estimated. TCRdb's table, derived via immunoSEQ multiplex PCR, lists solely in-frame clones and lacks some. V and J calls and clone size follow that table, whereas D and trimming were derived from the DNA. The table has tens of thousands of clones, around 84% seen once; the top ten hold roughly 14%. The chain recombines TRBV1 with TRBJ2-5; no DNA check was done on the table's D call, TRBD1. TRBV1 is described as a pseudogene. The sequencing sample was made of peripheral blood. The TCR originated in a human donor with acute or convalescent COVID-19. The donor label of this sample is uncertain. CDR3 bases: TGCACCAGCAGCCAAGATGGGCCCGGGGACAGTATTAAAGAGACCCAGTACTTC. Translation gives CTSSQDGPGDSIKETQYF.